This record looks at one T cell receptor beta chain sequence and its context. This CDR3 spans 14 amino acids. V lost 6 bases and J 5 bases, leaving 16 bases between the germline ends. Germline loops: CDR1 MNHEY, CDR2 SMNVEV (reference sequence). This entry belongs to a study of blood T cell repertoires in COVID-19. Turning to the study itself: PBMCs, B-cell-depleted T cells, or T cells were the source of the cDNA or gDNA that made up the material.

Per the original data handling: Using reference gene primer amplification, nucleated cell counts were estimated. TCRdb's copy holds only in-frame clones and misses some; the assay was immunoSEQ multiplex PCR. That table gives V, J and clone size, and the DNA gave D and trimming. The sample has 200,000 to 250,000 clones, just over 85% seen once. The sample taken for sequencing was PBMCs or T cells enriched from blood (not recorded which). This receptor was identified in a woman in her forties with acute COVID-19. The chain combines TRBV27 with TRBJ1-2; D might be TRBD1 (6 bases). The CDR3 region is CASRPNQGSYGYTF. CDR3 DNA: TGTGCCAGCAGACCTAATCAGGGGTCGTATGGCTACACCTTC.